These 25 T cell receptor gamma chains were all obtained from the same sample, sequenced in a study of Vδ1+ human thymocytes. The template was reverse-transcribed extracted RNA. The CDR3 regions were amplified by multiplex PCR from V-gene primers to a constant-region primer. TCRdb re-identified clones in the multiplex PCR reads via CATT. The profile shows some 37,000 gamma-chain clones, 20% to 25% of them singletons. No antigen is known for these receptors. Study outcomes and limitations: Thymic TRG and TRD repertoires appeared highly polyclonal, with Gaussian CDR3 length distributions.

Sequencing was carried out using Vdelta1+ gamma-delta thymocytes from the thymus. The sample's subset: FACS-sorted CD3+ TCRalphabeta- TCRVdelta1+ TCRVdelta2- thymocytes. Every receptor here comes from a girl less than two years old who had congenital heart surgery.

There are a few counts of this clone. The rearrangement links TRGV2 to TRGJ1 or TRGJ2. The CDR3 spans 11 residues. Germline CDR1 and CDR2: EGSNGY and YDSYNSKV. The J segment lost 12 bases and the V segment lost 2 bases, leaving 7 bases of the junction unmatched. Here the CDR3 DNA reads TGTGCCACCTGGGACGATGGAGGGAAACTCTTT. It yields the protein CATWDDGGKLF.

This rearrangement joins TRGV4 to TRGJ1 or TRGJ2. Germline loops: CDR1 EGSTGY, CDR2 YDSYTSSV. The V segment lost 4 bases and the J segment 12 bases; nucleotides outside the gene matches: 9. The CDR3 sequence is 11 residues long. CDR3 DNA sequence: TGTGCCACCTGGGACCCCCCGATGAAACTCTTT. Its protein product is CATWDPPMKLF.

The chain combines TRGV2 with TRGJ1 or TRGJ2. The V segment lost 1 base and the J segment 11 bases; nucleotides outside the gene matches: 14. Germline values: CDR1 EGSNGY, CDR2 YDSYNSKV. There are 14 residues in the CDR3. This CDR3 reads CATWDGPGRGEKLF. The CDR3 coding sequence is TGTGCCACCTGGGACGGCCCCGGGCGGGGAGAGAAACTCTTT.

V gene TRGV4 combines with J gene TRGJ1 or TRGJ2. The V segment lost 4 bases and the J segment 5 bases; nucleotides outside the gene matches: 11. The germline V gene has CDR1 EGSTGY and CDR2 YDSYTSSV. This CDR3 is built from 14 residues. The CDR3 nucleotides read TGTGCCACCTGGGACGGGCCGGTAGATTATAAGAAACTCTTT. It is translated as CATWDGPVDYKKLF.

The gene calls are TRGV4 and TRGJP2. The germline CDR1 and CDR2 sequences are EGSTGY and YDSYTSSV. V lost 2 bases and J lost 6; bases outside the gene matches: 3. The CDR3 consists of 13 residues. CDR3 DNA sequence: TGTGCCACCTGGGATGTCCGTGATTGGATCAAGACGTTT. It encodes CATWDVRDWIKTF.

This clone was recorded a few times. This may come from a read error, since a much larger clone is one base off. The sample has other DNA sequences that encode this CDR3 too. The chain joins TRGV9 to TRGJ1 or TRGJ2. The germline gives CDR1 GITISATS, CDR2 ISYDGTV (reference sequence). This CDR3 spans 14 amino acids. The CDR3 sequence: CALWEVPNYYKKLF. In nucleotides, the CDR3 is TGTGCCTTGTGGGAGGTCCCGAATTATTATAAGAAGCTCTTT.

In its sample, this clone was seen a few times. The rearrangement uses TRGV8 and TRGJ1 or TRGJ2. V lost 1 base, J lost 5 bases, and 5 bases stayed unmatched. Germline V gene sequence: CDR1 VENAVY, CDR2 YDSYNSRV. This CDR3 comprises 13 residues. Here the CDR3 DNA reads TGTGCCACCTGGGATAGTGACGATTATAAGAAACTCTTT. As protein: CATWDSDDYKKLF.

The chain couples TRGV9 to TRGJP1. The length of the CDR3 is 17 residues. J was trimmed by 5 bases and V by 6 bases; bases with no gene match: 18. Germline values: CDR1 GITISATS, CDR2 ISYDGTV (reference sequence). The CDR3 here is CALWRALGWRTGWFKIF. The CDR3 nucleotides read TGTGCCTTGTGGCGGGCTCTTGGGTGGAGGACTGGTTGGTTCAAGATATTT.

Details on this clone: The sample contains more than one DNA sequence encoding this CDR3. The V call is TRGV5, the J call TRGJ1 or TRGJ2. The J segment lost 11 bases and the V segment lost 0 bases, leaving 4 bases of the junction unmatched. CDR3 length equals 11 residues. The germline V gene encodes CDR1 VINAFY and CDR2 YDVSNSKD. The CDR3: CATWDRRQKLF. The CDR3 DNA sequence: TGTGCCACCTGGGACAGGCGACAGAAACTCTTT.

Remarks on this clone: Different DNA sequences within this sample yield the same CDR3. This chain connects TRGV9 to TRGJ1 or TRGJ2. Unmatched junction bases numbered 5, after V lost 3 bases and J lost 0 bases. Looked up from germline, CDR1 is GITISATS and CDR2 is ISYDGTV (reference sequence). There are 14 residues in the CDR3. The CDR3, as DNA: TGTGCCTTGTGGGAGTTCTTGAATTATTATAAGAAACTCTTT. It translates to CALWEFLNYYKKLF.

This chain uses TRGV8 with TRGJ1 or TRGJ2. This CDR3 spans 12 amino acids. Germline V gives CDR1 VENAVY, CDR2 YDSYNSRV. V lost 5 bases, J lost 6 bases, and 7 bases stayed unmatched. The CDR3 loop is CATWAAGYKKLF. CDR3 in DNA: TGTGCCACCTGGGCTGCGGGTTATAAGAAACTCTTT.

The chain combines TRGV2 with TRGJ1 or TRGJ2. CDR1 is EGSNGY and CDR2 is YDSYNSKV in the germline V gene. The CDR3 covers 13 residues. Losses at the gene ends were 5 bases for V and 3 bases for J; bases not matched to a gene: 7. The CDR3 region is CATWGHPYYKKLF. CDR3 nucleotides: TGTGCCACCTGGGGTCACCCTTATTATAAGAAACTCTTT.

The sample holds one count of this clone. This chain connects TRGV2 to TRGJP2. The V and J ends lost 0 bases and 6 bases, in that order; junction bases with no gene match: 10. The CDR3 spans 16 residues. CDR1 is EGSNGY and CDR2 is YDSYNSKV in the germline V gene. CDR3 coding DNA: TGTGCCACCTGGGACGGGCGAAATCATGGTGATTGGATCAAGACGTTT. Translated: CATWDGRNHGDWIKTF.

In regard to this clone: A much bigger clone sits one base away, suggesting this may be a read error. The V gene is TRGV3, the J gene TRGJ1 or TRGJ2. Germline V gene sequence: CDR1 VTNTFY, CDR2 YDVSTARD (reference sequence). Trimming at V came to 3 bases and at J to 4 bases, leaving 3 bases not matched to a gene. CDR3 length equals 12 residues. CDR3 region: CATWDVYYKKLF. The CDR3 DNA reads as TGTGCCACCTGGGACGTGTATTATAAGAAACTCTTT.

In this sample, this clone turned up a few times. The chain joins TRGV2 to TRGJP2. Germline CDR1 EGSNGY, CDR2 YDSYNSKV. Trimming cost V 3 bases and J 0 bases; bases outside gene matches: 13. The CDR3 has 18 amino acids. The CDR3 reads CATWDTGGVYSSDWIKTF. The CDR3 coding sequence is TGTGCCACCTGGGACACCGGGGGGGTATATAGTAGTGATTGGATCAAGACGTTT.

The chain combines TRGV4 with TRGJ1 or TRGJ2. The ends lost 3 bases at V and 10 bases at J; junction bases unmatched: 12. Germline V gives CDR1 EGSTGY, CDR2 YDSYTSSV. The CDR3 is made up of 13 amino acids. The CDR3 spells CATWDPRMGKKLF. CDR3 DNA sequence: TGTGCCACCTGGGATCCCAGGATGGGCAAGAAACTCTTT.

The rearrangement uses TRGV3 and TRGJ1 or TRGJ2. The V gene's germline CDR1 is VTNTFY and CDR2 YDVSTARD (reference sequence). This CDR3 is built from 13 residues. With 2 bases clipped from V and 7 bases from J, the junction kept 8 bases outside the gene matches. The CDR3 DNA reads as TGTGCCACCTGGGACACCTCACGGTATAAGAAACTCTTT. It translates to CATWDTSRYKKLF.

As for this clone: One junction end does not reproduce the germline sequence, and a read error may be involved. Other DNA sequences in this specimen translate into the identical CDR3. V gene TRGV2 combines with J gene TRGJ1 or TRGJ2. Germline CDR1 and CDR2: EGSNGY and YDSYNSKV. This CDR3 is built from 13 residues. The CDR3 nucleotides are TGTGCCACCTGGGACGGGCCCAATTATAAGAAACTCTTC. Its protein product is CATWDGPNYKKLF.

This clone was counted only a few times. The V gene is TRGV8, the J gene TRGJ1 or TRGJ2. V trimming: 3 bases; J trimming: 5 bases; junction bases outside the gene matches: 4. The CDR3 contains 12 residues. The germline gives CDR1 VENAVY, CDR2 YDSYNSRV. CDR3 loop: CATWDRNYKKLF. CDR3 sequence (DNA): TGTGCCACCTGGGATCGCAATTATAAGAAACTCTTT.

This chain links TRGV4 with TRGJ1 or TRGJ2. The CDR3 runs to 15 residues. V dropped 1 base and J dropped 4; count of bases not matched to a gene: 10. The germline V gene has CDR1 EGSTGY and CDR2 YDSYTSSV. CDR3 nucleotides: TGTGCCACCTGGGATGGAATTAGAGGCTATTATAAGAAACTCTTT. It encodes CATWDGIRGYYKKLF.

This clone was seen a handful of times. The chain couples TRGV3 to TRGJ1 or TRGJ2. The ends lost 2 bases at V and 5 bases at J; junction bases unmatched: 6. Germline CDR1 is VTNTFY and CDR2 is YDVSTARD (reference sequence). The CDR3 has 13 residues. The CDR3 bases are TGTGCCACCTGGGACACCCCCAATTATAAGAAACTCTTT. Translated: CATWDTPNYKKLF.

Notes on this clone: Distinct nucleotide sequences in the sample also encode this CDR3. This chain connects TRGV4 to TRGJP2. The V segment lost 1 base and the J segment 11 bases; nucleotides outside the gene matches: 4. The CDR3 extends over 12 amino acids. Germline CDR1 EGSTGY, CDR2 YDSYTSSV. The CDR3 here is CATWDGRWIKTF. In DNA form, the CDR3 reads TGTGCCACCTGGGATGGCCGGTGGATCAAGACGTTT.

Note on this clone: A read error may produce the germline difference seen at one junction end. V is TRGV8 and J is TRGJP2. The CDR3 totals 18 residues. Germline V gene data show CDR1 as VENAVY and CDR2 as YDSYNSRV. The CDR3 DNA reads as TGTGCTACCTGGGATAAATCGGGAAAGTTTAGTAGTGATTGGATCAAGACGTTT. Translation: CATWDKSGKFSSDWIKTF.

The J gene is TRGJP2, the V gene TRGV5. The CDR3 is 17 amino acids. The ends lost 0 bases at V and 3 bases at J; junction bases unmatched: 10. CDR1 and CDR2 (germline): VINAFY, YDVSNSKD. The CDR3 protein is CATWDRRGEGSDWIKTF. In DNA, the CDR3 is TGTGCCACCTGGGACAGGCGAGGTGAGGGTAGTGATTGGATCAAGACGTTT.

V usage is TRGV9 and J usage is TRGJ1 or TRGJ2. Trimming removed 0 bases from V and 2 bases from J; junction bases left unmatched: 7. The germline CDR1 and CDR2 sequences are GITISATS and ISYDGTV (reference sequence). The CDR3 extends over 15 amino acids. The DNA of the CDR3 is TGTGCCTTGTGGGAGGTGGGCAGGTATTATTATAAGAAACTCTTT. Amino acids: CALWEVGRYYYKKLF.